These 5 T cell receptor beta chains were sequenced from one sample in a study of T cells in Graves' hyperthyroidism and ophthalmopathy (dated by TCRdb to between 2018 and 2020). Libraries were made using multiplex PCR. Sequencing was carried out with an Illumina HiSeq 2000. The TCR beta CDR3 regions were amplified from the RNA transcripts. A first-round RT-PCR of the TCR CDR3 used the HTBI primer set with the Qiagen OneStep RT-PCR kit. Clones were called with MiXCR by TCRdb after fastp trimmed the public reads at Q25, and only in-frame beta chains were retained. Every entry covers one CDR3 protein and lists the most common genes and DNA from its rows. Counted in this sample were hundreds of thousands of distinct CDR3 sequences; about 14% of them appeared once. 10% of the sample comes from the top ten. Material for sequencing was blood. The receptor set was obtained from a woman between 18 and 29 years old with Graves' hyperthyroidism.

CDR3 DNA sequence: TGTGCCAGCAGCCTCCCTAGGACAGGGGATGGCTACACCTTC. Translated, it gives CASSLPRTGDGYTF. The chain carries TRBV7-2 and TRBJ1-2, with 9 positions matching TRBD1. This CDR3 contains 14 residues. Trimming took 5 bases from V and 6 from J; bases not matched to a gene: 7. Germline CDR1 is SGHTA and CDR2 is FQGNSA.

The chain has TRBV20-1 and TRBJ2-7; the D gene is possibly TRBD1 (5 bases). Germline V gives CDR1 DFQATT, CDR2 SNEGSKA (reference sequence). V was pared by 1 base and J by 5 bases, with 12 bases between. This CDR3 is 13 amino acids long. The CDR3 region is CSARVQGSHEQYF. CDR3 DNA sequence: TGCAGTGCTAGAGTGCAGGGTTCCCACGAGCAGTACTTC.

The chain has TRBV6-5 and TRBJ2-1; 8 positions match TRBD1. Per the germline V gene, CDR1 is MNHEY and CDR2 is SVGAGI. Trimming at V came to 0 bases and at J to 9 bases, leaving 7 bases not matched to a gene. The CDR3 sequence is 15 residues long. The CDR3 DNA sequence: TGTGCCAGCAGTTACTCGAAGACAGGGGCTGGTGAGCAGTTCTTC. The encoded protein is CASSYSKTGAGEQFF.

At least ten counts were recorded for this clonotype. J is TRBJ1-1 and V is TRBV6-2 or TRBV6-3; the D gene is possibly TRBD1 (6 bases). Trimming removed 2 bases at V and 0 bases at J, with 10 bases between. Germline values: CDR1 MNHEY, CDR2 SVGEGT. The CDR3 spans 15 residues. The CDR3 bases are TGTGCCAGCAGTTACGCAGGGGTCGTGAACACTGAAGCTTTCTTT. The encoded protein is CASSYAGVVNTEAFF.

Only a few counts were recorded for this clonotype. CDR3 residues: CASSPRVRAGLLTNTGELFF. As DNA, the CDR3 is TGTGCCAGCTCACCAAGGGTCCGAGCGGGGCTACTCACGAACACCGGGGAGCTGTTTTTT. The V gene is TRBV18, the J gene TRBJ2-2, with 7 nucleotides matching TRBD2. V shed 2 bases and J 0 bases; nucleotides not matched to a gene: 15. Germline V gene sequence: CDR1 KGHSH, CDR2 LQKENI. The CDR3 loop spans 20 amino acids.